This T cell receptor beta chain derives from a study of T cells after posttransplantation cyclophosphamide. With respect to this clone: Additional DNA sequences in this sample encode the identical CDR3.

Assay: immunoSEQ multiplex PCR; the TCRdb copy retains only in-frame clones and omits some. The table shows tens of thousands of clones, with 73% occurring only once. Material for sequencing was memory CD4+ T cells sorted from PBMCs. The source of this sequence is a woman aged 60-70 years in good health, CMV-negative, and a related stem cell transplant donor.

In DNA, the CDR3 is TGTGCCAGCAGCCAATTAGGGGGCTATGGCTACACCTTC. Protein product: CASSQLGGYGYTF. V and J are TRBV7-2 and TRBJ1-2; weak D call: TRBD1 (6 bases). This CDR3 comprises 13 residues. The germline CDR1 and CDR2 sequences are SGHTA and FQGNSA. V was shortened by 5 bases and J by 4 bases, with 11 bases between the two germline ends. The variable domain in full, with the rest retrieved from reference TRBV7-2 and TRBJ1-2, is GAGVSQSPSNKVTEKGKDVELRCDPISGHTALYWYRQSLGQGLEFLIYFQGNSAPDKSGLPSDRFSAERTGGSVSTLTIQRTQQEDSAVYLCASSQLGGYGYTFGSGTRLTVV.